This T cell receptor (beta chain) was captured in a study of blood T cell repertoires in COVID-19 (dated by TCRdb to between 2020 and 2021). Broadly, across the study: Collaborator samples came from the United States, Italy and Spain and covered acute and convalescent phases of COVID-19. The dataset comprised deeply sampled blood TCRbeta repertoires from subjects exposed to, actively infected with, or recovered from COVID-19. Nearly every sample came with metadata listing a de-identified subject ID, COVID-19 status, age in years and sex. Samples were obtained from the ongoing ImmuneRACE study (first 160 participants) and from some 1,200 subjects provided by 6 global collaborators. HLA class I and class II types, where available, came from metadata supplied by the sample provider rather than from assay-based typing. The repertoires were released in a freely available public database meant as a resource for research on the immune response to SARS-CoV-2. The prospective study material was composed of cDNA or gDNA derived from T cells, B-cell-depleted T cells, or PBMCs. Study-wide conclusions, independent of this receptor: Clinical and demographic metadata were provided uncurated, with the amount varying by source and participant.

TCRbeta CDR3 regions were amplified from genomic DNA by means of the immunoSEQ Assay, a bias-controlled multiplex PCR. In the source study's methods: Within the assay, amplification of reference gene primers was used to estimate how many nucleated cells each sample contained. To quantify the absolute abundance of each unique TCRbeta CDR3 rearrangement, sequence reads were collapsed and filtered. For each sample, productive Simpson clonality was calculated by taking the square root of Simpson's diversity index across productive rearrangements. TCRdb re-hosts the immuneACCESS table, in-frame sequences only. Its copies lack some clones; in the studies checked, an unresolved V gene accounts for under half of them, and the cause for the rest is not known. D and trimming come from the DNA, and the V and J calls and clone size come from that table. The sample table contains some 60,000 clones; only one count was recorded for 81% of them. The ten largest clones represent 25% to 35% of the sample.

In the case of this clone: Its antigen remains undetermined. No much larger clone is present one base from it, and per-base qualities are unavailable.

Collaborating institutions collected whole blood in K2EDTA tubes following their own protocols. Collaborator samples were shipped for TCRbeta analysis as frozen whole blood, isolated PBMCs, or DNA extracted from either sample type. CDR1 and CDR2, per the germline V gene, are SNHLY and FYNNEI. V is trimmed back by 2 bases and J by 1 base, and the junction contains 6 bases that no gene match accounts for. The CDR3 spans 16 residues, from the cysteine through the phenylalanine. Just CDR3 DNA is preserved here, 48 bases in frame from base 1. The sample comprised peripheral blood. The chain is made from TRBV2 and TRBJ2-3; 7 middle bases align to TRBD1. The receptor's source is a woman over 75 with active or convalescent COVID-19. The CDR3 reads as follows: CASSETSTGRTDTQYF. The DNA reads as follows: TGTGCCAGCAGTGAAACGTCGACAGGGCGCACAGATACGCAGTATTTT.